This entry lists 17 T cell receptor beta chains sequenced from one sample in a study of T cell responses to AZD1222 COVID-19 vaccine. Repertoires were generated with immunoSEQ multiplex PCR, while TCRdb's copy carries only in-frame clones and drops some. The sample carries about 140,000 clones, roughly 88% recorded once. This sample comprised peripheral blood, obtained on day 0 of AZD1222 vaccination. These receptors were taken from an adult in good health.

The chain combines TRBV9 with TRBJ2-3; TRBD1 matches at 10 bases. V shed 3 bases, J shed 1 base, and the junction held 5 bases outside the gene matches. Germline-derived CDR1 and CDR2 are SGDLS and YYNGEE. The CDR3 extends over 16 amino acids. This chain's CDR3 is CASSGTGTGGTDTQYF. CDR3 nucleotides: TGTGCCAGCAGCGGTACCGGGACAGGGGGCACAGATACGCAGTATTTT.

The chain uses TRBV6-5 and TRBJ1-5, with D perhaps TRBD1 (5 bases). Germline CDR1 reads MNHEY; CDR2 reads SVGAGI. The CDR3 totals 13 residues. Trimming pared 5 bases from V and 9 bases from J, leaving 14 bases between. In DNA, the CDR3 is TGTGCCAGCAGTCAAACGAGTAGGGGGCCCCAGCATTTT. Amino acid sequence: CASSQTSRGPQHF.

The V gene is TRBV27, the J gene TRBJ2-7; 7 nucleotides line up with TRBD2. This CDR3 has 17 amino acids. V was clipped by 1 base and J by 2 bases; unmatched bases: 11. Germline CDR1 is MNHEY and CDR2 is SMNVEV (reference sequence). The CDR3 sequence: CASSLFRVAGPTYEQYF. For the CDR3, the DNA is TGTGCCAGCAGTTTATTTAGGGTAGCGGGCCCAACCTACGAGCAGTACTTC.

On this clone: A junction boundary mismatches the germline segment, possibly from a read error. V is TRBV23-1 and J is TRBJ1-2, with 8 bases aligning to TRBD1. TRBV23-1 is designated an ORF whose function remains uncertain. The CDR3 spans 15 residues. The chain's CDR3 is CASSKSRGRGTGYTF. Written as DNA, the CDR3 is TGCGCCAGCAGTAAATCCAGGGGGCGCGGTACCGGCTACACCTTC.

The CDR3 is CASKQGAAKNIQYF. Written as DNA, the CDR3 is TGTGCCAGCAAACAGGGGGCGGCCAAAAACATTCAGTACTTC. This chain connects TRBV7-2 to TRBJ2-4, with 9 bases identical to TRBD1. J was trimmed by 1 base and V by 7 bases; bases with no gene match: 2. The length of the CDR3 is 14 residues. Germline V lookup: CDR1 SGHTA, CDR2 FQGNSA.

The CDR3 nucleotides read TGTGCCAGCAGTACAGGGAGGGCTAACTATGGCTACACCTTC. Its protein product is CASSTGRANYGYTF. The gene calls are TRBV7-7 and TRBJ1-2; a possible D gene is TRBD1 (6 bases). The CDR3 has 14 amino acids. Trimming took 6 bases from V and 0 from J, leaving 11 bases between them. CDR1 is SSHAT, CDR2 FNYEAQ, per germline (reference sequence).

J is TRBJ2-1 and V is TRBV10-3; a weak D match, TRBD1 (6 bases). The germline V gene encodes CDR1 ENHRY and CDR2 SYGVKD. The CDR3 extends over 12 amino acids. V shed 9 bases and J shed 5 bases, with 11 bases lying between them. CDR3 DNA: TGTGCCATTTCCTGGGACAACAATGAGCAGTTCTTC. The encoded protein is CAISWDNNEQFF.

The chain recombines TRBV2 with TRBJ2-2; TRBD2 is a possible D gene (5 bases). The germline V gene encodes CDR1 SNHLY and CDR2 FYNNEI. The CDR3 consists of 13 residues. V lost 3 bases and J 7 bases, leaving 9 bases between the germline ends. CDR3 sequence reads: CASSEIRGGELFF. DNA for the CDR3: TGTGCCAGCAGTGAGATTCGGGGCGGGGAGCTGTTTTTT.

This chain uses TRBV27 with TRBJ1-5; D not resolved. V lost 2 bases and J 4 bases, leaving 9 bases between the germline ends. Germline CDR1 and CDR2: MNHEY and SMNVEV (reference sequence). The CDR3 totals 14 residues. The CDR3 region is CASSLERENQPQHF. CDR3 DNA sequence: TGTGCCAGCAGTTTAGAGAGGGAAAATCAGCCCCAGCATTTT.

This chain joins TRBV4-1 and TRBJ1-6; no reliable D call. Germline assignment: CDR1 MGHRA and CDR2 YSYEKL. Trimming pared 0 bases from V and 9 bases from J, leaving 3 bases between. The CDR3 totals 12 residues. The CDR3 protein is CASSQESSPLHF. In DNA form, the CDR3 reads TGCGCCAGCAGCCAAGAGTCTTCACCCCTCCACTTT.

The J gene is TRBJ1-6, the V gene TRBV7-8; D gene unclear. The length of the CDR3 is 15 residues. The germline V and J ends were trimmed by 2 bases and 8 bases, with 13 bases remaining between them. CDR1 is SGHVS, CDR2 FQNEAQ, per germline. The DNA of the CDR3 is TGTGCCAGCAGCTTATCCAGGACGAACGATTCACCCCTCCACTTT. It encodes CASSLSRTNDSPLHF.

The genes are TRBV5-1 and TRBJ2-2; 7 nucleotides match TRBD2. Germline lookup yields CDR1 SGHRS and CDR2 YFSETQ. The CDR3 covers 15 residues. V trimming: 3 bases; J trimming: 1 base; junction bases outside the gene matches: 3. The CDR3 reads CASSWLAVNTGELFF. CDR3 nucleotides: TGCGCCAGCAGCTGGCTAGCGGTGAACACCGGGGAGCTGTTTTTT. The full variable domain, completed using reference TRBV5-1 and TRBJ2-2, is KAGVTQTPRYLIKTRGQQVTLSCSPISGHRSVSWYQQTPGQGLQFLFEYFSETQRNKGNFPGRFSGRQFSNSRSEMNVSTLELGDSALYLCASSWLAVNTGELFFGEGSRLTVL.

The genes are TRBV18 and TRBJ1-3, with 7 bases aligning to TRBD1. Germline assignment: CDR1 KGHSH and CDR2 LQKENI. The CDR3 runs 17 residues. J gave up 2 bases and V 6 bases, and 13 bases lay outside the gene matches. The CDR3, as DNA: TGTGCCAGCTCGCCCACCAGGGACAGATCAACTGGAAACACCATATATTTT. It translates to CASSPTRDRSTGNTIYF.

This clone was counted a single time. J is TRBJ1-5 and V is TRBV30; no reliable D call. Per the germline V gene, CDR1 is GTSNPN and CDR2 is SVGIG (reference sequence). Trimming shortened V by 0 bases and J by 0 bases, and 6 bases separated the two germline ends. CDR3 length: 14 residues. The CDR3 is CAWSVTDSNQPQHF. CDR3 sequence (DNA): TGTGCCTGGAGTGTAACAGATAGCAATCAGCCCCAGCATTTT.

DNA of the CDR3: TGCGCCAGCAGCCAAGATTTAAAGCGGAAAGATACAGATACGCAGTATTTT. It encodes CASSQDLKRKDTDTQYF. The rearrangement uses TRBV4-1 and TRBJ2-3; tentatively, D is TRBD2 (5 bases). Deletions cut 0 bases from V and 3 bases from J, with 16 bases between. This CDR3 comprises 17 residues. Germline-derived CDR1 and CDR2 are MGHRA and YSYEKL.

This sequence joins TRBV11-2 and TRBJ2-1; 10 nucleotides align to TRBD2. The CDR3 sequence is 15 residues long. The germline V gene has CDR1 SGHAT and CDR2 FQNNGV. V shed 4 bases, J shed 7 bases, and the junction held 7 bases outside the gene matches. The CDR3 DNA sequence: TGTGCCAGCAGCTCTCTAGCGGGAGCCGGGAATGAGCAGTTCTTC. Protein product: CASSSLAGAGNEQFF.

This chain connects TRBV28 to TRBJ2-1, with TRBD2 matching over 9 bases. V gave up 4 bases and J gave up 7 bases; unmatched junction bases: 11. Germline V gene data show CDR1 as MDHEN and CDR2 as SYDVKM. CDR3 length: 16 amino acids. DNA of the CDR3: TGTGCCAGCAGTTCCGGAGCGGGAGGTTTCGGGAATGAGCAGTTCTTC. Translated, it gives CASSSGAGGFGNEQFF.